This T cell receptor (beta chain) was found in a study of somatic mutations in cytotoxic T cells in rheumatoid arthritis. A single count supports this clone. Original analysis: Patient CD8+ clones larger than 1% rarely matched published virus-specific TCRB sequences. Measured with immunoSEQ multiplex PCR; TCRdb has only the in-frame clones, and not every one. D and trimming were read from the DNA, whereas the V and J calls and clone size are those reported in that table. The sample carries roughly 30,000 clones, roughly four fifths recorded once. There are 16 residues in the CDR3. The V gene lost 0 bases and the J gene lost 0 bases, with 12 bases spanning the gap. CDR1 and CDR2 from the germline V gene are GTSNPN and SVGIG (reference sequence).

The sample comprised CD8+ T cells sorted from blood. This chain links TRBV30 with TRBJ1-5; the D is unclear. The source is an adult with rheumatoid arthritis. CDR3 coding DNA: TGTGCCTGGAGTGTCGGAAAGGGCAGTAGCAATCAGCCCCAGCATTTT. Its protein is CAWSVGKGSSNQPQHF.